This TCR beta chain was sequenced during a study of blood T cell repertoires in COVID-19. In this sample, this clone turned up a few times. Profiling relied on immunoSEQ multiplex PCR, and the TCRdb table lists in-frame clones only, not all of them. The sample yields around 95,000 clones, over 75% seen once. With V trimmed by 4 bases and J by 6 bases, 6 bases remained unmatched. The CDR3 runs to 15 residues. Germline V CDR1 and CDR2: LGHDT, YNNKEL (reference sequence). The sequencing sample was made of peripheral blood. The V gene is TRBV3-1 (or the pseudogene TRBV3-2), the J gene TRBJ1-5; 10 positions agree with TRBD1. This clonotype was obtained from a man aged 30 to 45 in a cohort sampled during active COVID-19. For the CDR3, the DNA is TGTGCCAGCAGCCTCGGGACAGGGGAATTTCAGCCCCAGCATTTT. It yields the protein CASSLGTGEFQPQHF.